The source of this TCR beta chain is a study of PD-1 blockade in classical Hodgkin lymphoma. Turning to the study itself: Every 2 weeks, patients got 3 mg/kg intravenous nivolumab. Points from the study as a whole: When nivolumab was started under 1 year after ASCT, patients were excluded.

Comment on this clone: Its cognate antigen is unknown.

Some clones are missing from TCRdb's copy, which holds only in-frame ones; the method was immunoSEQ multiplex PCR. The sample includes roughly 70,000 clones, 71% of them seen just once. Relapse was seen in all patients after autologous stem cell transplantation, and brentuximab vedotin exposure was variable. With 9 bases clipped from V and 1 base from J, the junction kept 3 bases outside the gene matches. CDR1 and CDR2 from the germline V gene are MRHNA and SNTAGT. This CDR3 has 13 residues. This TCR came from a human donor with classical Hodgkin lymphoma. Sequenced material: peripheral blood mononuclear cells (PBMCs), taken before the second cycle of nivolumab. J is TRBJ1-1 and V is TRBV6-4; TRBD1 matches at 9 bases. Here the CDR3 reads CARGGQGNTEAFF. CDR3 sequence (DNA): TGTGCCAGAGGGGGACAGGGGAACACTGAAGCTTTCTTT.